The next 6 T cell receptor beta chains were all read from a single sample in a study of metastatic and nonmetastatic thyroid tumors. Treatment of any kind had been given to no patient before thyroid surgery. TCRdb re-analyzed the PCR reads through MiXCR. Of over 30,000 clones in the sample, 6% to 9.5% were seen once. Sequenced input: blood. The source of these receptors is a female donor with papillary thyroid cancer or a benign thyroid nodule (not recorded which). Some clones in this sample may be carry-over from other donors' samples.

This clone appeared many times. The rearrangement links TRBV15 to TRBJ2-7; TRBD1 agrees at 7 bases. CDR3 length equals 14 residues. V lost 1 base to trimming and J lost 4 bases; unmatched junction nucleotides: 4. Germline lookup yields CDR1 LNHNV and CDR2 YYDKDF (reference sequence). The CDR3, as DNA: TGTGCCACCAGCAGAGTCAGGGGGACGTACGAGCAGTACTTC. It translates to CATSRVRGTYEQYF.

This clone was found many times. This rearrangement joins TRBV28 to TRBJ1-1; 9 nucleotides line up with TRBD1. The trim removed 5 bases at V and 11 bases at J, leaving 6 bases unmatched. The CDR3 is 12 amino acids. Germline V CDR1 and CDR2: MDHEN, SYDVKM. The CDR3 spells CASSTRTGEAFF. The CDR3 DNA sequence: TGTGCCAGCAGTACGAGGACAGGGGAGGCTTTCTTT.

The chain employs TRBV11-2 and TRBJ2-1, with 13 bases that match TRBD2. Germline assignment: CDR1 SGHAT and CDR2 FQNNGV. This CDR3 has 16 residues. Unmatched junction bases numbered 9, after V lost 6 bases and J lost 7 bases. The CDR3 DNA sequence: TGTGCCAGCAGTTTGACTAGCGGGGGGCTCCGGAATGAGCAGTTCTTC. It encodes CASSLTSGGLRNEQFF.

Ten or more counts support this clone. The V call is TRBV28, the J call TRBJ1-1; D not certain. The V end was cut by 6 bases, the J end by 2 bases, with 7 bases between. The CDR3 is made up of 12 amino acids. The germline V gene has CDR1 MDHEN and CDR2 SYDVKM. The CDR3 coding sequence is TGTGCCAGCAGGCTCGGAAACACTGAAGCTTTCTTT. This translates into CASRLGNTEAFF.

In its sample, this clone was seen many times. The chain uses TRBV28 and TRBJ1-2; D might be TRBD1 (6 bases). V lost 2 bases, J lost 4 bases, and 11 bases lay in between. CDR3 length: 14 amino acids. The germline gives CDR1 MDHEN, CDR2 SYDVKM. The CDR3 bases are TGTGCCAGCAGTTTACCCCAGGGGAGCTATGGCTACACCTTC. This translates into CASSLPQGSYGYTF.

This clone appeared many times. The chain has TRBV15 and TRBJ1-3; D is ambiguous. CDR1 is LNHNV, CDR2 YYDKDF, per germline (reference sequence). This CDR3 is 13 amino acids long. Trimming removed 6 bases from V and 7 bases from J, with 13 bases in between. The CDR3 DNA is TGTGCCACCAGAGGACTAGGCCTCAACACCATATATTTT. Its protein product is CATRGLGLNTIYF.